A single sample gave rise to the 30 T cell receptor beta chains below, sequenced in a study of blood T cell repertoires in COVID-19. The method was immunoSEQ multiplex PCR; TCRdb's version includes in-frame clones alone and lacks a portion of them. The sample carries more than 95,000 clones, 82% recorded once. The material sequenced was peripheral blood. The receptors originated from a man aged 60 to 75 with acute or convalescent COVID-19.

The V call is TRBV7-9, the J call TRBJ1-1; no definite D call. This CDR3 is 12 amino acids long. The V gene's germline CDR1 is SEHNR and CDR2 FQNEAQ (reference sequence). V was shortened by 8 bases and J by 1 base, with 8 bases between the two germline ends. The CDR3 coding sequence is TGTGCCAGCGCAATCGGGAACACTGAAGCTTTCTTT. Its protein is CASAIGNTEAFF.

This chain uses TRBV10-3 with TRBJ2-7; 9 bases line up with TRBD2. CDR3 length equals 14 residues. Germline V CDR1 and CDR2: ENHRY, SYGVKD. Germline trimming cut 4 bases from V and 5 bases from J; bases unmatched to any gene: 6. CDR3: CAISGVGGRDEQYF. CDR3 nucleotide sequence: TGTGCCATCAGTGGGGTAGGCGGGAGGGACGAGCAGTACTTC.

The rearrangement uses TRBV3-1 (or the pseudogene TRBV3-2) and TRBJ2-7; 13 bases map to TRBD2. V dropped 4 bases and J dropped 2; count of bases not matched to a gene: 2. This CDR3 contains 15 residues. Germline CDR1 is LGHDT and CDR2 is YNNKEL (reference sequence). CDR3 in amino acids: CASSLGLAGTYEQYF. The CDR3 DNA sequence: TGTGCCAGCAGCCTGGGACTAGCGGGGACCTACGAGCAGTACTTC.

CDR3 sequence reads: CASSDGTDGYTF. Here the CDR3 DNA reads TGTGCCAGCAGTGACGGGACAGATGGCTACACCTTC. The V call is TRBV12-3 or TRBV12-4, the J call TRBJ1-2; 7 bases align to TRBD1. With V trimmed by 5 bases and J by 6 bases, 3 bases remained unmatched. CDR3 length: 12 residues.

The chain carries TRBV7-9 and TRBJ1-4; TRBD1 matches at 7 bases. This CDR3 is 15 amino acids long. Per the germline V gene, CDR1 is SEHNR and CDR2 is FQNEAQ (reference sequence). Trimming removed 7 bases from V and 5 bases from J; junction bases left unmatched: 10. Here the CDR3 DNA reads TGTGCCAGCACTGGTAGGGGACAGCCAAATGAAAAACTGTTTTTT. Translated: CASTGRGQPNEKLFF.

The gene calls are TRBV29-1 and TRBJ2-3; 15 bases align to TRBD2. CDR1 is SQVTM, CDR2 ANQGSEA, per germline. Trimming at V came to 4 bases and at J to 4 bases, leaving 3 bases not matched to a gene. The CDR3 loop spans 15 amino acids. As DNA, the CDR3 is TGCAGCGTTGGAGGACTAGCGGGAGGGTCAGATACGCAGTATTTT. This encodes CSVGGLAGGSDTQYF.

The chain joins TRBV3-1 (or the pseudogene TRBV3-2) to TRBJ2-2; 9 nucleotides align to TRBD1. Germline assignment: CDR1 LGHDT and CDR2 YNNKEL (reference sequence). Trimming at V came to 4 bases and at J to 4 bases, leaving 7 bases not matched to a gene. CDR3 length: 16 residues. The CDR3 bases are TGTGCCAGCAGCCCACCGGGACAGGGAAGCACCGGGGAGCTGTTTTTT. As protein: CASSPPGQGSTGELFF.

This clone was picked up a small number of times. V gene TRBV6-5 combines with J gene TRBJ1-3; D gene unclear. V was shortened by 7 bases and J by 4 bases, with 8 bases between the two germline ends. Germline CDR1 and CDR2: MNHEY and SVGAGI. The CDR3 is 12 residues long. CDR3 coding DNA: TGTGCCAGCACCCAGGAAGGAAACACCATATATTTT. This codes for CASTQEGNTIYF.

This clone was found a few times. The chain couples TRBV27 to TRBJ1-2, with 8 bases fitting TRBD1. Germline lookup yields CDR1 MNHEY and CDR2 SMNVEV (reference sequence). The CDR3 loop spans 12 amino acids. The junction had 4 bases not matched to a gene; V was cut back by 5 bases and J by 8 bases. Here the CDR3 DNA reads TGTGCCAGCAGTGACAGGGGAAGAGGCTACACCTTC. It is translated as CASSDRGRGYTF.

The genes are TRBV27 and TRBJ1-1; 9 positions match TRBD1. CDR1 is MNHEY and CDR2 is SMNVEV in the germline V gene (reference sequence). The V segment lost 2 bases and the J segment 11 bases; nucleotides outside the gene matches: 6. The CDR3 sequence is 13 residues long. CDR3 DNA: TGTGCCAGCAGTTTAGGAGGGACAGGGATCGCTTTCTTT. Translating gives CASSLGGTGIAFF.

Details on this clone: Its ends do not fully match the called genes, so a read error is possible. The chain has TRBV10-3 and TRBJ1-5; D gene ambiguous. Germline CDR1 and CDR2: ENHRY and SYGVKD. This CDR3 region has 13 residues. Here the CDR3 reads CATSVNSNQPQHF. DNA for the CDR3: TGTGCCACCAGTGTTAATAGCAATCAGCCCCAGCATTTT.

The chain combines TRBV6-2 or TRBV6-3 with TRBJ2-7, with a possible D match to TRBD1 (5 bases). Trimming left V 2 bases short and J 3 bases short, with 11 bases between. Germline-derived CDR1 and CDR2 are MNHEY and SVGEGT. The CDR3 runs to 14 residues. CDR3 DNA: TGTGCCAGCAGTTACGGGCAGGGCATCTACGAGCAGTACTTC. Its translation: CASSYGQGIYEQYF.

The rearrangement joins TRBV5-1 to TRBJ1-1, with 7 bases lining up with TRBD1. Looked up from germline, CDR1 is SGHRS and CDR2 is YFSETQ. The CDR3 totals 14 residues. V was pared by 5 bases and J by 3 bases, with 7 bases of the junction left unmatched. Written as DNA, the CDR3 is TGCGCCAGCAGTTATACAGGGGTCGACACTGAAGCTTTCTTT. It yields the protein CASSYTGVDTEAFF.

The genes are TRBV7-3 and TRBJ2-1; D may be TRBD2 (6 bases). With 2 bases removed from V and 6 bases from J, the gap between germline ends came to 11 bases. The CDR3 spans 14 residues. The V gene's germline CDR1 is SGHTA and CDR2 FQGTGA. The CDR3, as DNA: TGTGCCAGCAGCTTATCGGCGGGGAGCAATGAGCAGTTCTTC. Amino acids: CASSLSAGSNEQFF.

V and J are TRBV19 and TRBJ2-2, with 10 bases matching TRBD2. In germline, CDR1 is LNHDA, CDR2 SQIVND (reference sequence). The CDR3 is made up of 15 amino acids. The V gene end was trimmed by 5 bases and the J gene end by 9 bases; junction bases not matched to a gene: 9. The CDR3 loop reads CASSWASGSARELFF. CDR3 DNA sequence: TGTGCCAGTAGTTGGGCTAGCGGGAGCGCGAGGGAGCTGTTTTTT.

J is TRBJ1-5 and V is TRBV12-5, with D tentatively TRBD1 (6 bases). The CDR3 loop spans 15 amino acids. V gave up 2 bases and J gave up 8 bases, with 16 bases separating them. The germline V gene has CDR1 LGHNT and CDR2 FRNRAP. CDR3 in DNA: TGTGCTAGTGGTTTGAGGTCAGGGGAAGGGGAGCCCCAGCATTTT. It specifies CASGLRSGEGEPQHF.

The genes are TRBV4-1 and TRBJ2-5, with 12 positions matching TRBD1. The CDR3 has 16 amino acids. Germline assignment: CDR1 MGHRA and CDR2 YSYEKL. After removal of 3 bases from V and 5 bases from J, the junction contained 7 bases not matched to a gene. The DNA for the CDR3 is TGCGCCAGCAGCCACCCTCCGGGACAGGGGGCGGAGACCCAGTACTTC. This sequence encodes CASSHPPGQGAETQYF.

V and J are TRBV30 and TRBJ1-5; possibly TRBD1 for D (6 bases). The germline V gene encodes CDR1 GTSNPN and CDR2 SVGIG (reference sequence). CDR3 length equals 13 residues. Trimming removed 1 base at V and 7 bases at J, with 11 bases between. CDR3 nucleotide sequence: TGTGCCTGGAGTGGGGGGCAACGGCAGCCCCAGCATTTT. Translating gives CAWSGGQRQPQHF.

The chain joins TRBV21-1 to TRBJ2-3; the DNA was not used to check the table's D call, TRBD1. TRBV21-1 has pseudogene status. CDR3 length: 16 amino acids. As DNA, the CDR3 is TGTGCCAGCAGCATACACAGGGCATTCCAGACAGATACGCAGTATTTT. It codes for CASSIHRAFQTDTQYF.

The chain recombines TRBV5-4 with TRBJ2-1; D may be TRBD1 (6 bases). Germline loops: CDR1 SGHNT, CDR2 YYREEE (reference sequence). CDR3 size: 15 residues. Trimming removed 4 bases from V and 7 bases from J, with 18 bases in between. CDR3 in amino acids: CASSPNRVPRNEQFF. DNA for the CDR3: TGTGCCAGCAGCCCGAACAGGGTACCACGGAATGAGCAGTTCTTC.

CDR3 amino acids: CSVRTETGGGQPQHF. CDR3 nucleotide sequence: TGCAGCGTCCGTACGGAGACAGGGGGCGGCCAGCCCCAGCATTTT. The chain joins TRBV29-1 to TRBJ1-5; 10 bases match TRBD1. The CDR3 loop spans 15 amino acids. The ends lost 6 bases at V and 7 bases at J; junction bases unmatched: 12. CDR1 SQVTM and CDR2 ANQGSEA come from the germline V gene.

The chain recombines TRBV19 with TRBJ2-7; TRBD1 matches 9 bases. The CDR3 extends over 19 amino acids. CDR1 is LNHDA and CDR2 is SQIVND in the germline V gene (reference sequence). Germline trimming cut 5 bases from V and 2 bases from J; bases unmatched to any gene: 19. The DNA for the CDR3 is TGTGCCAGTAGTCCCAGGACAGGGGAACCTTCGCGAGCCCCCTACGAGCAGTACTTC. Encoded protein: CASSPRTGEPSRAPYEQYF.

The chain recombines TRBV5-6 with TRBJ1-5, with 9 bases fitting TRBD1. The CDR3 spans 14 residues. Trimming at V came to 4 bases and at J to 4 bases, leaving 3 bases not matched to a gene. Germline CDR1 SGHDT, CDR2 YYEEEE. CDR3 sequence reads: CASSVGTGNQPQHF. DNA for the CDR3: TGTGCCAGCAGCGTCGGGACAGGGAATCAGCCCCAGCATTTT.

DNA for the CDR3: TGTGCCAGCAGCCTGACAAGTTCCGAGACCCAGTACTTC. It specifies CASSLTSSETQYF. The V call is TRBV7-9, the J call TRBJ2-5; D gene uncertain. Germline V gene sequence: CDR1 SEHNR, CDR2 FQNEAQ (reference sequence). V was cut by 5 bases and J by 5 bases, with 12 bases left in between. The CDR3 consists of 13 residues.

V usage is TRBV9 and J usage is TRBJ2-6, with 10 bases identical to TRBD1. CDR1 SGDLS and CDR2 YYNGEE come from the germline V gene. This CDR3 is 18 amino acids long. The ends lost 3 bases at V and 0 bases at J; junction bases unmatched: 6. The CDR3 DNA sequence: TGTGCCAGCAGCGGACAGGGGGCCCTAATCTCTGGGGCCAACGTCCTGACTTTC. Its protein is CASSGQGALISGANVLTF.

This clone was found once. This chain joins TRBV5-4 and TRBJ1-6; unclear D gene. This CDR3 has 12 residues. Germline V gene lookup returns CDR1 SGHNT and CDR2 YYREEE (reference sequence). The germline V and J ends were trimmed by 4 bases and 6 bases, with 5 bases remaining between them. The CDR3 protein is CASSISNSPLHF. DNA of the CDR3: TGTGCCAGCAGCATTAGTAATTCACCCCTCCACTTT.

The table lists this clone with a count of one. This chain uses TRBV2 with TRBJ2-5, with D perhaps matching TRBD2 (6 bases). V gave up 4 bases and J gave up 5 bases, with 11 bases separating them. CDR3 length: 13 amino acids. CDR1 and CDR2 (germline): SNHLY, FYNNEI. In DNA form, the CDR3 reads TGTGCCAGCAGTGTGGAGGGAACGGAGACCCAGTACTTC. Translating it yields CASSVEGTETQYF.

The chain employs TRBV20-1 and TRBJ2-5, with D tentatively TRBD2 (6 bases). Trimming stripped 3 bases from V and 4 bases from J, with 21 bases between. The germline CDR1 and CDR2 sequences are DFQATT and SNEGSKA (reference sequence). CDR3 length: 16 amino acids. The CDR3 sequence: CSASQFQAGLAETQYF. CDR3 coding DNA: TGCAGTGCTAGTCAATTTCAAGCGGGCCTTGCAGAGACCCAGTACTTC.

The chain employs TRBV20-1 and TRBJ1-2, with a possible D match to TRBD1 (6 bases). Trimming removed 5 bases from V and 8 bases from J, with 12 bases in between. The CDR3 is made up of 11 amino acids. Looked up from germline, CDR1 is DFQATT and CDR2 is SNEGSKA (reference sequence). This CDR3 reads CSASGTPGYTF. DNA of the CDR3: TGCAGTGCTTCTGGGACACCCGGCTACACCTTC.

The chain employs TRBV7-8 and TRBJ2-5; tentatively, D is TRBD1 (6 bases). This CDR3 is built from 15 residues. V was cut by 5 bases and J by 2 bases, with 15 bases left in between. The germline CDR1 and CDR2 sequences are SGHVS and FQNEAQ. The CDR3: CASSPQGRGQETQYF. The CDR3, as DNA: TGTGCCAGCAGCCCACAGGGTCGGGGACAAGAGACCCAGTACTTC.